Sequencing of this T cell receptor beta chain was carried out in a study of blood T cell repertoires in COVID-19. The wider study: Specimens from acute and convalescent COVID-19 originated in the United States, Italy and Spain. PBMCs, B-cell-depleted T cells, or T cells provided the cDNA or gDNA that made up the material.

The CDR3 loop spans 17 amino acids. V trimming: 6 bases; J trimming: 0 bases; junction bases outside the gene matches: 7. In germline, CDR1 is MNHEY, CDR2 SVGEGT. In the source study's methods: From reference gene primer amplification, estimates of nucleated cell counts were derived. The repertoire was sequenced with immunoSEQ multiplex PCR; TCRdb's copy has only in-frame clones and lacks some. The V and J calls and clone size are taken from that table; D and trimming were inferred from the DNA. Of about 83,000 clones listed, more than 75% are singletons. The source material was peripheral blood. The chain uses TRBV6-2 or TRBV6-3 and TRBJ2-2, with TRBD2 matching over 10 bases. This receptor was identified in a man older than 75 with active or convalescent COVID-19. This CDR3 is CASSNPSGGTNTGELFF. As DNA, the CDR3 is TGTGCCAGCAGCAACCCTAGCGGGGGTACGAACACCGGGGAGCTGTTTTTT.